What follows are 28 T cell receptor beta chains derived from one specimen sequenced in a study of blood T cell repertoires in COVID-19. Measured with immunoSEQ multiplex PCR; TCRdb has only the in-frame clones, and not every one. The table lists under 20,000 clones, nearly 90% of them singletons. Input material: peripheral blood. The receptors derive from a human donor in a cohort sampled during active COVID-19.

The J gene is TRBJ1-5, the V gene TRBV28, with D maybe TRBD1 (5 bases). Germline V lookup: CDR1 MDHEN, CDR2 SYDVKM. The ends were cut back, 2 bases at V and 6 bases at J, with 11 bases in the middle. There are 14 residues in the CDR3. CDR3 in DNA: TGTGCCAGCAGTTTAGCGGGCGGGACTCAGCCCCAGCATTTT. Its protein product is CASSLAGGTQPQHF.

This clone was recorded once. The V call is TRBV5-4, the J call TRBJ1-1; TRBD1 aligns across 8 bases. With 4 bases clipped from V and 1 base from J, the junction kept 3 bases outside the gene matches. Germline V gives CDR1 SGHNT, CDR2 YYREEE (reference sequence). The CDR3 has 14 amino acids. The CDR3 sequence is CASSRTGTNTEAFF. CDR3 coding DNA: TGTGCCAGCAGCCGGACAGGGACGAACACTGAAGCTTTCTTT.

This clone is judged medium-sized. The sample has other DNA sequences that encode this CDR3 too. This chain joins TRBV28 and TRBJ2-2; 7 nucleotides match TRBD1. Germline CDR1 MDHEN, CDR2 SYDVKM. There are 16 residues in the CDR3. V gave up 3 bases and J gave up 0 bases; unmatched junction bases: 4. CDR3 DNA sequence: TGTGCCAGCAGTTTTCTGGGGACAGCGAACACCGGGGAGCTGTTTTTT. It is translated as CASSFLGTANTGELFF.

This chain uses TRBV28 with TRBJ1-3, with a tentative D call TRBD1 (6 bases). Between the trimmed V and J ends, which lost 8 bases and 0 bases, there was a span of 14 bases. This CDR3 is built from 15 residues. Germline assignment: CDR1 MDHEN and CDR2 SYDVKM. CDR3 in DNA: TGTGCCAGCCATCGAACGGGACACTCTGGAAACACCATATATTTT. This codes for CASHRTGHSGNTIYF.

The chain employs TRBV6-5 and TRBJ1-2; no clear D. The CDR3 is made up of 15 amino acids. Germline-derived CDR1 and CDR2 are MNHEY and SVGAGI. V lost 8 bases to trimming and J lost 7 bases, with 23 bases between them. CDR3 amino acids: CASRISGNPLRGYTF. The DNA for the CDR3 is TGTGCCAGCCGAATTTCGGGAAACCCTCTTCGTGGCTACACCTTC.

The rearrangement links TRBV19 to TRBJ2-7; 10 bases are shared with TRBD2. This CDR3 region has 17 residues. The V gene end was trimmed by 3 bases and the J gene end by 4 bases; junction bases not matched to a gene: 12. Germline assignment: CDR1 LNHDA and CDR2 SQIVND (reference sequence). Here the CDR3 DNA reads TGTGCCAGTAGTATTGAAGGAGGAGCGGGAGGGCCGTACGAGCAGTACTTC. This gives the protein CASSIEGGAGGPYEQYF.

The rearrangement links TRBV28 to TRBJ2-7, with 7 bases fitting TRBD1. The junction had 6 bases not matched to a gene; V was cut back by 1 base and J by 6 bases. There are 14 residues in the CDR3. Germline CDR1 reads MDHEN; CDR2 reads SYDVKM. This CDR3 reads CASSLLQDRLEQYF. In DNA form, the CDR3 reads TGTGCCAGCAGTTTATTGCAGGACAGGCTCGAGCAGTACTTC.

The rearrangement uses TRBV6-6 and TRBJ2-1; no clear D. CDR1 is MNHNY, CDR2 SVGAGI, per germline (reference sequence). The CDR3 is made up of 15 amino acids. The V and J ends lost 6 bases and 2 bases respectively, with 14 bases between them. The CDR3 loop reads CASSSGANPYNEQFF. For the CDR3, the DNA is TGTGCCAGCAGCTCCGGAGCGAACCCCTACAATGAGCAGTTCTTC.

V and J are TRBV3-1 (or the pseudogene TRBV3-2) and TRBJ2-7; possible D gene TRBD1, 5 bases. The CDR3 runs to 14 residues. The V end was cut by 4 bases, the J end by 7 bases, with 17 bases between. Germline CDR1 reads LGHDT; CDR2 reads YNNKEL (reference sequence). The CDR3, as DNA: TGTGCCAGCAGCCCGTCAGGGTCATCAGGGGAGCAGTACTTC. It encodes CASSPSGSSGEQYF.

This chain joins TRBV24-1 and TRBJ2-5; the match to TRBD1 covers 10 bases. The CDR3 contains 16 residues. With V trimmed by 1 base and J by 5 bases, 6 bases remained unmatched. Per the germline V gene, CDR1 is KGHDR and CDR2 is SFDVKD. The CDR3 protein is CATSDLRDRGGETQYF. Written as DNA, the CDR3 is TGTGCCACCAGTGATTTAAGGGACAGGGGAGGTGAGACCCAGTACTTC.

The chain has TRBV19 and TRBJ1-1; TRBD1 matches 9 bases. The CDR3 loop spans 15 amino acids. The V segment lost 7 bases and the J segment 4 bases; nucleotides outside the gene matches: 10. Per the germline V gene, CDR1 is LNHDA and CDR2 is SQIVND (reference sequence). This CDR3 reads CASNEQGARGTEAFF. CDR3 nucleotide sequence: TGTGCCAGTAACGAACAGGGGGCGAGGGGCACTGAAGCTTTCTTT.

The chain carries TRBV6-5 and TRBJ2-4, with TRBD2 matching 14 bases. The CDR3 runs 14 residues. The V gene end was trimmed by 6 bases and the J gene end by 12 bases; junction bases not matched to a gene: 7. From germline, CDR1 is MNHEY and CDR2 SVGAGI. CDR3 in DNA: TGTGCCAGCAGGAAAGGGACTAGCGGGAGTAATCAGTACTTC. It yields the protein CASRKGTSGSNQYF.

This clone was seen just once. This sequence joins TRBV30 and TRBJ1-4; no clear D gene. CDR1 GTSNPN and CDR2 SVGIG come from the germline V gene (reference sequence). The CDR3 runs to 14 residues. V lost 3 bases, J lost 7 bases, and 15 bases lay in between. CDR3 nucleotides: TGTGCCTGGAGGAGAGGCCTTGGAGGTGAAAAACTGTTTTTT. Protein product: CAWRRGLGGEKLFF.

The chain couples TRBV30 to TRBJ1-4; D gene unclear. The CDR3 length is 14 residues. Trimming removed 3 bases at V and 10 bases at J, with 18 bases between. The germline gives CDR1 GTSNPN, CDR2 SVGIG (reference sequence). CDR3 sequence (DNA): TGTGCCTGGAGCTCGGGTGGAAGGTACGCAAAACTGTTTTTT. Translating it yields CAWSSGGRYAKLFF.

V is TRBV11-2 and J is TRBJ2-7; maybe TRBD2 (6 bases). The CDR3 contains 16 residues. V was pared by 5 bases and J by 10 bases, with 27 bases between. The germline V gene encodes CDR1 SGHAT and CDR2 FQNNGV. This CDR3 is CASSPVGGTAVLEQYF. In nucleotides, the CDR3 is TGTGCCAGCAGCCCGGTGGGGGGTACAGCCGTGTTAGAACAGTACTTC.

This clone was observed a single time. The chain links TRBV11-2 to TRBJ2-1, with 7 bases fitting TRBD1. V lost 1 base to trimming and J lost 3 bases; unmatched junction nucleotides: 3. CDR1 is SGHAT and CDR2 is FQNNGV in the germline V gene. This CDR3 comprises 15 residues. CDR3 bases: TGTGCCAGCAGCTTAGTAGGGACAGACTACAATGAGCAGTTCTTC. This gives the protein CASSLVGTDYNEQFF. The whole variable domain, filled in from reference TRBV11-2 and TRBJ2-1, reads EAGVAQSPRYKIIEKRQSVAFWCNPISGHATLYWYQQILGQGPKLLIQFQNNGVVDDSQLPKDRFSAERLKGVDSTLKIQPAKLEDSAVYLCASSLVGTDYNEQFFGPGTRLTVL.

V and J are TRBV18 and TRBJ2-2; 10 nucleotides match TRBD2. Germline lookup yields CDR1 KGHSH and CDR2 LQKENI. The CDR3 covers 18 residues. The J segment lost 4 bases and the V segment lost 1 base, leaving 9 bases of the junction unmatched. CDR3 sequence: CASSPRAGGLKSTGELFF. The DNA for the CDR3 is TGTGCCAGCTCACCACGAGCGGGAGGGCTTAAGAGCACCGGGGAGCTGTTTTTT. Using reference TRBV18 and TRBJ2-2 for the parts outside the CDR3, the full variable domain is NAGVMQNPRHLVRRRGQEARLRCSPMKGHSHVYWYRQLPEEGLKFMVYLQKENIIDESGMPKERFSAEFPKEGPSILRIQQVVRGDSAAYFCASSPRAGGLKSTGELFFGEGSRLTVL.

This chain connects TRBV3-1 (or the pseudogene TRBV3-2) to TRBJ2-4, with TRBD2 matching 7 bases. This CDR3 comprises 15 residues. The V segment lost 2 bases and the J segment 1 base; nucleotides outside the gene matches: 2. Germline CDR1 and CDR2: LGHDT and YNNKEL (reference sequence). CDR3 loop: CASSQIGGAKNIQYF. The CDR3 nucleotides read TGTGCCAGCAGCCAAATCGGGGGGGCCAAAAACATTCAGTACTTC.

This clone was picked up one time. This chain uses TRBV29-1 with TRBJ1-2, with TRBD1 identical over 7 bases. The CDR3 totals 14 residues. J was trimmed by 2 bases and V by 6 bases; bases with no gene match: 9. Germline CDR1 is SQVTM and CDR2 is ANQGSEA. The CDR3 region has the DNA TGCAGCGTCGCCGGGACAGCCAAGAACTATGGCTACACCTTC. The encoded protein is CSVAGTAKNYGYTF.

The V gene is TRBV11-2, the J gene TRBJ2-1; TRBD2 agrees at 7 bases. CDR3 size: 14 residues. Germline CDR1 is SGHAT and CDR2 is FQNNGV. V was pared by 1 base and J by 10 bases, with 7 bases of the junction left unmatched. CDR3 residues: CASSLVWGGGEQFF. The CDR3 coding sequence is TGTGCCAGCAGCTTAGTTTGGGGGGGTGGAGAGCAGTTCTTC. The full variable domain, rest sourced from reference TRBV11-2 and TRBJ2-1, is EAGVAQSPRYKIIEKRQSVAFWCNPISGHATLYWYQQILGQGPKLLIQFQNNGVVDDSQLPKDRFSAERLKGVDSTLKIQPAKLEDSAVYLCASSLVWGGGEQFFGPGTRLTVL.

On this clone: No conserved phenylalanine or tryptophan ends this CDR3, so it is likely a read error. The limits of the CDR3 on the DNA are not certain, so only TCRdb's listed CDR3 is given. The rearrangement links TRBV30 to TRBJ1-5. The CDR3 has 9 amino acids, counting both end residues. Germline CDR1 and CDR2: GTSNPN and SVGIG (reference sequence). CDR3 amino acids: CASSTGGGR.

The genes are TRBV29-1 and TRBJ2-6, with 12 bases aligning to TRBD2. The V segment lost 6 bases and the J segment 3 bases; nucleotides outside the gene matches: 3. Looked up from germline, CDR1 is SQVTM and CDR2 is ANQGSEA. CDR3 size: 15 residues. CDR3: CSVTSGSRGANVLTF. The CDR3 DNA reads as TGCAGCGTGACTAGCGGGAGTCGTGGGGCCAACGTCCTGACTTTC.

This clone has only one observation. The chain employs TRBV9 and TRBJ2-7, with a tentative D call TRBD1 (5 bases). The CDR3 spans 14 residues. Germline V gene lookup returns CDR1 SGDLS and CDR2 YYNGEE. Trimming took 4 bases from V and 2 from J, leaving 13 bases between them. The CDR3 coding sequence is TGTGCCAGCAGCAAATCGGACAATGCCTACGAGCAGTACTTC. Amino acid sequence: CASSKSDNAYEQYF.

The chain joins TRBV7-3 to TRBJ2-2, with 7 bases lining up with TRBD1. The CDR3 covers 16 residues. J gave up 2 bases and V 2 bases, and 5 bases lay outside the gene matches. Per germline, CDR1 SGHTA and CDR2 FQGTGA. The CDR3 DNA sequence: TGTGCCAGCAGCTTATACGGGACAGCTAACACCGGGGAGCTGTTTTTT. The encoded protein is CASSLYGTANTGELFF. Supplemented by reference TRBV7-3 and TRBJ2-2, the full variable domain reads GAGVSQTPSNKVTEKGKYVELRCDPISGHTALYWYRQSLGQGPEFLIYFQGTGAADDSGLPNDRFFAVRPEGSVSTLKIQRTERGDSAVYLCASSLYGTANTGELFFGEGSRLTVL.

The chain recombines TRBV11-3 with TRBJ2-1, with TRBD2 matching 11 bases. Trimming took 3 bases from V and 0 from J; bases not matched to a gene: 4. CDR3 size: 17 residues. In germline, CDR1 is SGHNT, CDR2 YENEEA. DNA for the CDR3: TGTGCCAGCAGCTTCAAGACTAGCGGGATCTCCTACAATGAGCAGTTCTTC. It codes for CASSFKTSGISYNEQFF.

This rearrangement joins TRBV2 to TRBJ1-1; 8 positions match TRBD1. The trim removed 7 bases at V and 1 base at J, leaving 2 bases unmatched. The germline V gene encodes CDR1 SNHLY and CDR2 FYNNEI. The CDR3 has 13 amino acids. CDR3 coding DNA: TGTGCCAGCACGGGACAGGCGAACACTGAAGCTTTCTTT. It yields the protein CASTGQANTEAFF.

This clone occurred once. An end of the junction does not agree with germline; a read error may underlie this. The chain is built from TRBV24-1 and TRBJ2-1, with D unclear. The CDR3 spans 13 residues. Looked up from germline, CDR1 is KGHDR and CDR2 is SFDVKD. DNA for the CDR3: TGTGCCACCAGTTCCGGCACACACAATGAGCGGTTCTTC. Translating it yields CATSSGTHNERFF.

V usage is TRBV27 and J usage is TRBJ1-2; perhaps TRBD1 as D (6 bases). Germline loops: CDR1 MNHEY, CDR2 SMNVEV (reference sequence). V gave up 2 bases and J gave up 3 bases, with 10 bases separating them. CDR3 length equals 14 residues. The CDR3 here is CASSLTGTYYGYTF. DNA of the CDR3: TGTGCCAGCAGTTTAACAGGGACGTACTATGGCTACACCTTC.